This T cell receptor beta chain was found in a study of CD8 T cells in ankylosing spondylitis. General study results and limits: What seemed typical of ankylosing spondylitis blood was a TCR beta motif built from several highly homologous variants.

V was clipped by 3 bases and J by 3 bases; unmatched bases: 8. The germline V gene has CDR1 SGHNT and CDR2 YENEEA. The CDR3 spans 16 residues. TCRdb redid the calling of the 5' RACE reads with MiXCR, one entry per CDR3 protein. The sample lists 450,000 or so distinct CDR3 sequences, roughly 26% occurring once. In its sample, this clonotype was seen a few times. Its antigen is currently unknown. The sequenced sample consisted of blood, either unsorted or a sorted T cell fraction (not recorded which). This rearrangement joins TRBV11-3 to TRBJ2-1, with 7 positions matching TRBD2. The clonotype was recovered from a male donor with ankylosing spondylitis. The CDR3 is CASSFGGGLDYNEQFF. CDR3 coding DNA: TGTGCCAGCAGCTTTGGGGGAGGGCTTGACTACAATGAGCAGTTCTTC.